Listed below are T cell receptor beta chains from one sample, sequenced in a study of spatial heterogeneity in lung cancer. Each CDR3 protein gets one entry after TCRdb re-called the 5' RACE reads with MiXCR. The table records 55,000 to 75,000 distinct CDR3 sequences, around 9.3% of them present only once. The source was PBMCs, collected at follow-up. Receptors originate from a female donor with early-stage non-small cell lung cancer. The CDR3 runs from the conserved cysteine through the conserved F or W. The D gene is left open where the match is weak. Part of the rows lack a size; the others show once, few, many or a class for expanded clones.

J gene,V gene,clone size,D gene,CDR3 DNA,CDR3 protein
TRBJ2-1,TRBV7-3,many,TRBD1,TGTGCCAGCAGCTTAATGTGGGGACAGAAAAGAACCTACAATGAGCAGTTCTTC,CASSLMWGQKRTYNEQFF
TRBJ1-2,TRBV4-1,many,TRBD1,TGCGCCAGCAGCCAAGAGGTTCCAGGGGGGGTCGCTAACTATGGCTACACCTTC,CASSQEVPGGVANYGYTF
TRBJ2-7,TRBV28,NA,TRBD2,TGTGCCAGCAGTCCTATCGGGACTAGCGGGAGGTTCACCTCCTACGAGCAGTACTTC,CASSPIGTSGRFTSYEQYF
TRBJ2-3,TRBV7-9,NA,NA,TGTGCCAGCAGCTTAGCGTTGGGTAGCACAGATACGCAGTATTTT,CASSLALGSTDTQYF
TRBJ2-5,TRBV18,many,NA,TGTGCCAGCTCACCGGAAGAGACCCAGTACTTC,CASSPEETQYF
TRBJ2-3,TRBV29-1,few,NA,TGCAGCGTAACCGGGGGAGATACGCAGTATTTT,CSVTGGDTQYF
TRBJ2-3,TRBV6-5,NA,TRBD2,TGTGCCAGCAGCCGCATGAGCGGGAGTGAAAATACGCAGTATTTT,CASSRMSGSENTQYF
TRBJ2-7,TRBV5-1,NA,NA,TGCGCCAGCAGCGTTTCTTCCGGGGCGAGAAGCTCCTACGAGCAGTACTTC,CASSVSSGARSSYEQYF
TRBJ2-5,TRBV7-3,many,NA,TGTGCCAGCAGCTTAACAACGGGAGCGGAGACCCAGTACTTC,CASSLTTGAETQYF
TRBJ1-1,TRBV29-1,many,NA,TGCAGCGTTGTACAGGCCGCGGGGACTGAAGCTTTCTTT,CSVVQAAGTEAFF
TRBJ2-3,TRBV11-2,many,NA,TGTGCCAGCAGCTTATTCCGGATCGGAGCAGATACGCAGTATTTT,CASSLFRIGADTQYF
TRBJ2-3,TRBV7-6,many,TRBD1,TGTGCCAGCCAACAACAGGACAGGGGAACAGATACGCAGTATTTT,CASQQQDRGTDTQYF
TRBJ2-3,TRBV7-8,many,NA,TGTGCCAGCAGCTTAGTGGGACGCCGCACAGATACGCAGTATTTT,CASSLVGRRTDTQYF
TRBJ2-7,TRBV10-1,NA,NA,TGCGCCAGCAGTGAGGGCCGCTTCTACGAGCAGTACTTC,CASSEGRFYEQYF
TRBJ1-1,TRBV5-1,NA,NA,TGCGCCAGCAGCTTGGTAATGGGGCCGGGTGAAGCTTTCTTT,CASSLVMGPGEAFF
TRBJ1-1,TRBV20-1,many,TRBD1,TGCAGTGCCCTGGGAACAGGGGACAATGGGGAAGCTTTCTTT,CSALGTGDNGEAFF